Presented here are 11 T cell receptor beta chains from one specimen sequenced in a study of molecular identifiers for immune sequencing clone quantification. TCRdb reprocessed the PCR reads via MiXCR and lists one record per CDR3 protein. The profile shows some 100,000 distinct CDR3 sequences, about 20% of them singletons. The sample comprised naive CD8+ T cells from blood, with Jurkat cell RNA spiked in. Subset given: FACS-sorted CD8+CD4-CCR7+CD45RA+ naive T cells. The receptors shown here come from a human donor in good health. Some libraries in this study had Jurkat cell RNA spiked in.

This clonotype was counted many times. This chain links TRBV20-1 with TRBJ2-3, with TRBD2 matching 9 bases. The junction had 15 bases not matched to a gene; V was cut back by 6 bases and J by 2 bases. CDR1 and CDR2 (germline): DFQATT, SNEGSKA (reference sequence). This CDR3 is built from 17 residues. The CDR3 sequence: CSASLLSTSGLTDTQYF. As DNA, the CDR3 is TGCAGTGCCTCCCTATTATCGACTAGCGGACTCACAGATACGCAGTATTTT.

Many counts were recorded for this clonotype. The chain uses TRBV20-1 and TRBJ2-3; TRBD2 aligns across 8 bases. The V segment lost 0 bases and the J segment 2 bases; nucleotides outside the gene matches: 4. The CDR3 runs to 15 residues. CDR1 is DFQATT and CDR2 is SNEGSKA in the germline V gene (reference sequence). The CDR3 DNA reads TGCAGTGCTAGAGATGATAGCGGGGCCACAGATACGCAGTATTTT. The encoded protein is CSARDDSGATDTQYF.

The table lists this clonotype with many counts. The V call is TRBV27, the J call TRBJ2-2, with 9 bases lining up with TRBD1. The CDR3 covers 15 residues. Germline trimming cut 3 bases from V and 6 bases from J; bases unmatched to any gene: 5. Germline V gene data show CDR1 as MNHEY and CDR2 as SMNVEV (reference sequence). The CDR3 spells CASSLTGGFAGELFF. CDR3 nucleotides: TGTGCCAGCAGTTTGACAGGGGGTTTTGCCGGGGAGCTGTTTTTT.

V is TRBV3-1 and J is TRBJ2-5; maybe TRBD1 (6 bases). Between the trimmed V and J ends, which lost 5 bases and 4 bases, there was a span of 23 bases. Germline CDR1 LGHDT, CDR2 YNNKEL (reference sequence). CDR3 size: 17 residues. The CDR3 nucleotides read TGTGCCAGCAGCTGGGCTCCATACAATCAGGGGCCAGAGACCCAGTACTTC. Its translation is CASSWAPYNQGPETQYF.

A remark on this clonotype: Given a much more abundant clone one base away, this may be a read error. The chain recombines TRBV6-6 with TRBJ2-7, with a possible D match to TRBD1 (6 bases). The CDR3 loop spans 14 amino acids. Looked up from germline, CDR1 is MNHNY and CDR2 is SVGAGI (reference sequence). The CDR3 region has the DNA TGTGCCAGCAGCCCCACAGGGCCCCCCTACGAGCGGTACTTC. Protein: CASSPTGPPYERYF.

This clonotype was counted many times. The chain has TRBV12-5 and TRBJ1-2, with TRBD1 matching 7 bases. Germline V gene sequence: CDR1 LGHNT, CDR2 FRNRAP. V lost 3 bases and J lost 6; bases outside the gene matches: 4. The CDR3 sequence is 13 residues long. This CDR3 is CASGLYRGDGYTF. CDR3 sequence (DNA): TGTGCTAGTGGTTTATACAGGGGAGATGGCTACACCTTC. The full variable domain, in which reference TRBV12-5 and TRBJ1-2 provide the parts outside the CDR3, is DARVTQTPRHKVTEMGQEVTMRCQPILGHNTVFWYRQTMMQGLELLAYFRNRAPLDDSGMPKDRFSAEMPDATLATLKIQPSEPRDSAVYFCASGLYRGDGYTFGSGTRLTVV.

This chain connects TRBV2 to TRBJ2-2, with 12 nucleotides matching TRBD2. CDR1 SNHLY and CDR2 FYNNEI come from the germline V gene. The CDR3 consists of 15 residues. Trimming took 8 bases from V and 4 from J; bases not matched to a gene: 5. The CDR3 here is CASETSGGSTGELFF. CDR3 sequence (DNA): TGTGCCAGCGAGACTAGCGGGGGTAGCACCGGGGAGCTGTTTTTT.

In the case of this clonotype: A read error may produce the germline difference seen at one junction end. The chain joins TRBV7-9 to TRBJ2-3; the D is unclear. The CDR3 length is 16 residues. Germline-derived CDR1 and CDR2 are SEHNR and FQNEAQ (reference sequence). The CDR3 nucleotides read TGTGCTAGCAGCTCCGACGTAGCACGTGCCCGAGGTACGCAGTATTTT. Its protein product is CASSSDVARARGTQYF.

In this sample, this clonotype turned up many times. The chain uses TRBV11-2 and TRBJ1-1, with D possibly matching TRBD1 (6 bases). Trimming took off 5 bases at V and 1 base at J, with 11 bases between the two ends. The CDR3 length is 14 residues. The germline V gene has CDR1 SGHAT and CDR2 FQNNGV. The CDR3 protein is CASSTGQANTEAFF. CDR3 DNA sequence: TGTGCCAGCAGCACGGGACAAGCGAACACTGAAGCTTTCTTT.

This clonotype was counted ten times or more. This chain links TRBV30 with TRBJ2-2; tentatively, D is TRBD1 or TRBD2 (6 bases each). Deletions cut 2 bases from V and 11 bases from J, with 9 bases between. The CDR3 is 11 amino acids. Germline CDR1 reads GTSNPN; CDR2 reads SVGIG (reference sequence). CDR3 sequence: CAWSYGGELFF. The CDR3 DNA follows: TGTGCCTGGAGTTACGGGGGCGAGCTGTTTTTT. The entire variable domain, with the rest obtained from reference TRBV30 and TRBJ2-2, is as follows: SQTIHQWPATLVQPVGSPLSLECTVEGTSNPNLYWYRQAAGRGLQLLFYSVGIGQISSEVPQNLSASRPQDRQFILSSKKLLLSDSGFYLCAWSYGGELFFGEGSRLTVL.

Remarks on this clonotype: A much larger clonotype is one base distant, so this may be a read error. The J gene is TRBJ2-2, the V gene TRBV18; TRBD1 is a possible D gene (5 bases). Germline-derived CDR1 and CDR2 are KGHSH and LQKENI. Trimming shortened V by 3 bases and J by 5 bases, and 19 bases separated the two germline ends. The CDR3 is made up of 17 amino acids. CDR3 protein: CASSPEGRADRTGELFF. DNA of the CDR3: TGTGCCAGCTCACCTGAAGGCAGGGCGGATCGGACCGGGGAGCTGTTTTTT.